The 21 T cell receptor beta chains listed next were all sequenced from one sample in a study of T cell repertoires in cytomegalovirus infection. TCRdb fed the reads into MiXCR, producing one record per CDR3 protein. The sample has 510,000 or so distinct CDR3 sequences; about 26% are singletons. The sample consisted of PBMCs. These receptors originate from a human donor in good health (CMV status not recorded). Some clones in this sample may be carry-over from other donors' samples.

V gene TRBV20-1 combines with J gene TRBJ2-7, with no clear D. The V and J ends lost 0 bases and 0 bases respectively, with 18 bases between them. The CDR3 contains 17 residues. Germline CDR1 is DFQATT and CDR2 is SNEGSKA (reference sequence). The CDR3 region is CSARDPRQASSSYEQYF. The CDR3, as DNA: TGCAGTGCTAGAGATCCTCGTCAGGCGAGCAGCTCCTACGAGCAGTACTTC.

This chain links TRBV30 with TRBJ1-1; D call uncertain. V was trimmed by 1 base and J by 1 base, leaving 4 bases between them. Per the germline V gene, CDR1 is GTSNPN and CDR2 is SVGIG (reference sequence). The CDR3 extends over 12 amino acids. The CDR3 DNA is TGTGCCTGGAGTGCTGGGAACACTGAAGCTTTCTTT. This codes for CAWSAGNTEAFF.

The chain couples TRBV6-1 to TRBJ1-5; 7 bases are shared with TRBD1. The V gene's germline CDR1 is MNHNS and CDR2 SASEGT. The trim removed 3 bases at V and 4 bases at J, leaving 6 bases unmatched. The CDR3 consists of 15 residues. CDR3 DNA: TGTGCCAGCAGTGACGAGGGGGCGCGAAATCAGCCCCAGCATTTT. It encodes CASSDEGARNQPQHF.

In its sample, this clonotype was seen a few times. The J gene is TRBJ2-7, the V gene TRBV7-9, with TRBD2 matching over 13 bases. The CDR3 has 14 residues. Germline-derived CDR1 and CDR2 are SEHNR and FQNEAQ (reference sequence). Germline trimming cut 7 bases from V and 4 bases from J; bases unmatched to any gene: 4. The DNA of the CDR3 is TGTGCCAGCACCTCGGGACTAGCGGGATACGAGCAGTACTTC. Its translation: CASTSGLAGYEQYF.

The CDR3 region has the DNA TGTGCCAGCACCAATATCGGGGGGGGAACTGAAGCTTTCTTT. This gives the protein CASTNIGGGTEAFF. The chain carries TRBV5-3 and TRBJ1-1, with D possibly being TRBD1 (5 bases). TRBV5-3 is an ORF, with its function uncertain. CDR3 length equals 14 residues. V lost 8 bases, J lost 5 bases, and 19 bases lay in between.

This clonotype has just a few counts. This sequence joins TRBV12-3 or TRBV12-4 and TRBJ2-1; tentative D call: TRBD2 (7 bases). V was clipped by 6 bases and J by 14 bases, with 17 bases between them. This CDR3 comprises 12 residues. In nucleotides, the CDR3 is TGTGCCAGCAGCCCTGGGGGGGCTCGGGAGTTCTTC. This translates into CASSPGGAREFF.

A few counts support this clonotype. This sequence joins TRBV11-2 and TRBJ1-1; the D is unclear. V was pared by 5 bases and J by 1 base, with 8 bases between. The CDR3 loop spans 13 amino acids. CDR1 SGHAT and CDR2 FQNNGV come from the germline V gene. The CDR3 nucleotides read TGTGCCAGCAGCATTAAGTCGAACACTGAAGCTTTCTTT. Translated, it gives CASSIKSNTEAFF. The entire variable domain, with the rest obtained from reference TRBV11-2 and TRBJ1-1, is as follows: EAGVAQSPRYKIIEKRQSVAFWCNPISGHATLYWYQQILGQGPKLLIQFQNNGVVDDSQLPKDRFSAERLKGVDSTLKIQPAKLEDSAVYLCASSIKSNTEAFFGQGTRLTVV.

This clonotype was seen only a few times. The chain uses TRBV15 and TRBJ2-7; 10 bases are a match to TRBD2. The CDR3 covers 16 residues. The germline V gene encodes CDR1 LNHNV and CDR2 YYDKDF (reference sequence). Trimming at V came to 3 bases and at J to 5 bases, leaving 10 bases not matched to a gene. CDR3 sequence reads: CATSRTPGLAGDEQYF. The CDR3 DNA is TGTGCCACCAGCAGGACCCCCGGGCTAGCGGGAGACGAGCAGTACTTC. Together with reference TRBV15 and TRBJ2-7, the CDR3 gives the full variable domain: DAMVIQNPRYQVTQFGKPVTLSCSQTLNHNVMYWYQQKSSQAPKLLFHYYDKDFNNEADTPDNFQSRRPNTSFCFLDIRSPGLGDTAMYLCATSRTPGLAGDEQYFGPGTRLTVT.

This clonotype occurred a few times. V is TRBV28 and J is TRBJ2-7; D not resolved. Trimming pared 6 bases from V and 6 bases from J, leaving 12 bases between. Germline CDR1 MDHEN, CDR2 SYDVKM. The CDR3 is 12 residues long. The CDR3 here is CASSVISGEQYV. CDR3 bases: TGTGCCAGCAGCGTAATTTCGGGCGAGCAGTACGTC.

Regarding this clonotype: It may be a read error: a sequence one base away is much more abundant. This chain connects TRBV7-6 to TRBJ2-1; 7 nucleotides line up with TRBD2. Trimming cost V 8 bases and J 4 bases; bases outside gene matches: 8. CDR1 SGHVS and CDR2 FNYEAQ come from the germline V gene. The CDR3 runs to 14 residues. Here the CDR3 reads CASATSAEYNEQFF. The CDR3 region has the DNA TGTGCCAGCGCTACTAGCGCCGAGTACAATGAGCAGTTCTTC. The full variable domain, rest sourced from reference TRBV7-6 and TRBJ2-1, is GAGVSQSPRYKVTKRGQDVALRCDPISGHVSLYWYRQALGQGPEFLTYFNYEAQQDKSGLPNDRFSAERPEGSISTLTIQRTEQRDSAMYRCASATSAEYNEQFFGPGTRLTVL.

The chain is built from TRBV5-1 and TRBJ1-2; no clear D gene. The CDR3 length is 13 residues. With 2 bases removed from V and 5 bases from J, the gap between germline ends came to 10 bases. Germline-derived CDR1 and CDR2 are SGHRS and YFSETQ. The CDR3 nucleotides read TGCGCCAGCAGCTTATTTGACGGATATGGCTACACCTTC. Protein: CASSLFDGYGYTF.

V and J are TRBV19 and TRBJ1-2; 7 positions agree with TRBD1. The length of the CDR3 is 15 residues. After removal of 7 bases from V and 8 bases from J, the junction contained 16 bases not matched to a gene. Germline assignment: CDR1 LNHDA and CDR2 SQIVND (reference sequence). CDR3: CASNFERTGDVGYTF. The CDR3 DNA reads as TGTGCCAGTAATTTTGAGCGGACAGGAGACGTGGGCTACACCTTC.

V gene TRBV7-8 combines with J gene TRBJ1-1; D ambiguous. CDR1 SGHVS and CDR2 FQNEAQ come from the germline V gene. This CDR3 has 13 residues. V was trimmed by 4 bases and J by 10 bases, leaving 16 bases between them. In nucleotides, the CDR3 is TGTGCCAGCAGCTCCCGACGATTAGTAGGAGCTTTCTTT. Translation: CASSSRRLVGAFF.

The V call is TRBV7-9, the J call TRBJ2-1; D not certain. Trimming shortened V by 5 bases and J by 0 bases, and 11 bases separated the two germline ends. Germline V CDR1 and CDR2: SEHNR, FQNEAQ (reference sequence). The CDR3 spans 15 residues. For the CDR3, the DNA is TGTGCCAGCAGCCCGGAACAGAGCTCCTACAATGAGCAGTTCTTC. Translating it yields CASSPEQSSYNEQFF.

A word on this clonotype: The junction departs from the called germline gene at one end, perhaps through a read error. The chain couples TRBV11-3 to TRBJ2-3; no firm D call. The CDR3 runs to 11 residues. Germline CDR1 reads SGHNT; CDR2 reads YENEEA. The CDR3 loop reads CASSLGYSQIF. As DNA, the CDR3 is TGTGCCAGCAGCTTAGGGTACAGCCAAATTTTT.

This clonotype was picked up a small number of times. The CDR3 loop reads CASSDRNEAFF. Here the CDR3 DNA reads TGTGCCAGCTCCGACAGGAATGAAGCTTTCTTT. The rearrangement links TRBV11-2 to TRBJ1-1, with a tentative D call TRBD1 (6 bases). Germline-derived CDR1 and CDR2 are SGHAT and FQNNGV. The CDR3 loop spans 11 amino acids. Trimming left V 8 bases short and J 7 bases short, with 11 bases between.

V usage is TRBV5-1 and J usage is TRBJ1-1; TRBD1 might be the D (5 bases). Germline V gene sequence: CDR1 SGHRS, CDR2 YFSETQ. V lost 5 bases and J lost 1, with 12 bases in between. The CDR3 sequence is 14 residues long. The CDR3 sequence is CASRIGAQNTEAFF. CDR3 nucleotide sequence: TGCGCCAGCAGGATTGGGGCCCAGAACACTGAAGCTTTCTTT.

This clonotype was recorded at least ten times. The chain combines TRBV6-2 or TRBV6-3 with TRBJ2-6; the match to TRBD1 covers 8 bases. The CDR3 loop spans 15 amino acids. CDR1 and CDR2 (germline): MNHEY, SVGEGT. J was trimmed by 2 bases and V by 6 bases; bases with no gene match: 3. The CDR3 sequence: CASSRTGTGANVLTF. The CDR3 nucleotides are TGTGCCAGCAGCCGGACAGGGACTGGGGCCAACGTCCTGACTTTC.

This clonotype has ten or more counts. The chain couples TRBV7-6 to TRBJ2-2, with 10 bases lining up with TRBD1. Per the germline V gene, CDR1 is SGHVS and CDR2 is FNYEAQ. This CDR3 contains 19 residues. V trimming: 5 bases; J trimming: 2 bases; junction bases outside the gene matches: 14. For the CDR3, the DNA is TGTGCCAGCAGCACCAGCCCGTCCGGGACAGGGGTTAACACCGGGGAGCTGTTTTTT. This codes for CASSTSPSGTGVNTGELFF. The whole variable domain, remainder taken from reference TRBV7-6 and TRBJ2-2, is GAGVSQSPRYKVTKRGQDVALRCDPISGHVSLYWYRQALGQGPEFLTYFNYEAQQDKSGLPNDRFSAERPEGSISTLTIQRTEQRDSAMYRCASSTSPSGTGVNTGELFFGEGSRLTVL.

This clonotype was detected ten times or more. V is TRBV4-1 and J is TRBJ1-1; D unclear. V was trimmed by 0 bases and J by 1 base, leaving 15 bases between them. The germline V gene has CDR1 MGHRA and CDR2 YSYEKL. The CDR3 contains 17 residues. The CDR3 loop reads CASSQDRGRARNTEAFF. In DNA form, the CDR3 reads TGCGCCAGCAGCCAAGATCGGGGTAGGGCTCGGAACACTGAAGCTTTCTTT.

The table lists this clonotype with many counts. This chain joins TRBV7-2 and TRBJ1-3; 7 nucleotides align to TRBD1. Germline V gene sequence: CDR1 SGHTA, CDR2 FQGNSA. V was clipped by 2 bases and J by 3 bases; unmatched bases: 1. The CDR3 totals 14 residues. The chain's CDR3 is CASSLNRGGNTIYF. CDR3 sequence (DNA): TGTGCCAGCAGCTTAAACAGGGGTGGAAACACCATATATTTT.